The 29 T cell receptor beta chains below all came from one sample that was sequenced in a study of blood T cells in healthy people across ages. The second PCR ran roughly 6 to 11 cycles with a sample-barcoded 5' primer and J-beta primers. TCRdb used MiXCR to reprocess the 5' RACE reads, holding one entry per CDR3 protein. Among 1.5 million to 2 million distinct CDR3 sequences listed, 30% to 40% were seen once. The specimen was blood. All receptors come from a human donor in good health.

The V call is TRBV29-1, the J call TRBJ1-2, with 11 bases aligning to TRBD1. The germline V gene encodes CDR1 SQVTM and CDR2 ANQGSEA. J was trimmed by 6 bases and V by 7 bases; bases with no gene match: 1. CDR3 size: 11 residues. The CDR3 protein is CSAGQGDGYTF. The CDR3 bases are TGCAGCGCGGGACAGGGGGATGGCTACACCTTC.

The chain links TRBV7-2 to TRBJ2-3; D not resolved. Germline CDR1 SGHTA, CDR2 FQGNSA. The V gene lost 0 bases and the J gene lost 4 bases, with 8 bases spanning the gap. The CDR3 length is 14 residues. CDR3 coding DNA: TGTGCCAGCAGCTTAGCCAGAGCGTCAGATACGCAGTATTTT. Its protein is CASSLARASDTQYF.

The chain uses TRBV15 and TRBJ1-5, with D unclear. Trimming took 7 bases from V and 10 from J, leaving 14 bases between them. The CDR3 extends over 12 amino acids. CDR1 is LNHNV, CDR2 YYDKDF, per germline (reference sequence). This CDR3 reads CATTLPGNPQHF. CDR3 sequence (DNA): TGTGCCACCACCCTCCCGGGTAATCCCCAGCATTTT.

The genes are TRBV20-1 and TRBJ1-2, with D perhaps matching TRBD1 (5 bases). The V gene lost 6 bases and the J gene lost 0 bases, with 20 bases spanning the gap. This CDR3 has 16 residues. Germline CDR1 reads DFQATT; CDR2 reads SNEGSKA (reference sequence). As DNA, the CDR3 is TGCAGTGCCGTACTGAGGGACGCACGAGCTAACTATGGCTACACCTTC. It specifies CSAVLRDARANYGYTF.

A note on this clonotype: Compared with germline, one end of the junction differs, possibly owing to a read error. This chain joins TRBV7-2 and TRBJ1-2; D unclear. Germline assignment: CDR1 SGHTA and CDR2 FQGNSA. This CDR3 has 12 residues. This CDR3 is CASSPAPYGCTF. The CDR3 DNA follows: TGTGCCAGCAGCCCCGCCCCCTATGGCTGCACCTTC.

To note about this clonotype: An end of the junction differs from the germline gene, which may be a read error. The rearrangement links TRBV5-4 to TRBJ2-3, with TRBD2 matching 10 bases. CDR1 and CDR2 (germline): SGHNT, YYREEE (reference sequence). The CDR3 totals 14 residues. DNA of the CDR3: TGTGTCAGCAGCACTAGCGGGGTGTCAGATACGCAGTATTTT. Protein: CVSSTSGVSDTQYF.

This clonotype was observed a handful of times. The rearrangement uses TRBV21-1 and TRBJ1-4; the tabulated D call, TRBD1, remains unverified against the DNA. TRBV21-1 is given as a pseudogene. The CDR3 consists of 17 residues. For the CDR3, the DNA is TGTGCCAGCCGCCACGCAGACAGGGGGAGAGCTAATGAAAAACTGTTTTTT. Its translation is CASRHADRGRANEKLFF.

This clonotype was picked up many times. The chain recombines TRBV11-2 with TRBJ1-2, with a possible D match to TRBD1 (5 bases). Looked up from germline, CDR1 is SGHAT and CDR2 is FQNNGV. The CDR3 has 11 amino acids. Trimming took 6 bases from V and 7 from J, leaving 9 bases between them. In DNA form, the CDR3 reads TGTGCCAGCAGTCCTGGGGCTGGCTACACCTTC. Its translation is CASSPGAGYTF.

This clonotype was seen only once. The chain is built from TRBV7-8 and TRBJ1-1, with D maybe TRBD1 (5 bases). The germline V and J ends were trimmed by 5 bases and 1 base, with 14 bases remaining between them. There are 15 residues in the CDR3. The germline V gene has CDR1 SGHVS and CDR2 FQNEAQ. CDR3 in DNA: TGTGCCAGCAGCGCCAGAGACGACAGGAACACTGAAGCTTTCTTT. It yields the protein CASSARDDRNTEAFF.

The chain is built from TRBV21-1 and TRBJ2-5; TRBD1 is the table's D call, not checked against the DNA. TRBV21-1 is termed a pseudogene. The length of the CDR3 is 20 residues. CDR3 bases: TGTGCCAGCAACAAAGAGCGAAGCGGTAGGGCAGGGGGCGAGGAAGAGACCCAGTACTTC. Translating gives CASNKERSGRAGGEEETQYF.

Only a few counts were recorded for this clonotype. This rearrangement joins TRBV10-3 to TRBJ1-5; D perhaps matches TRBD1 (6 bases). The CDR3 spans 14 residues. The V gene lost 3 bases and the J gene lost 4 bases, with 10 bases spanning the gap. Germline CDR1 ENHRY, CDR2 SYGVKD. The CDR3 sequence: CAISEGQPNQPQHF. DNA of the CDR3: TGTGCCATCAGTGAAGGACAGCCTAATCAGCCCCAGCATTTT.

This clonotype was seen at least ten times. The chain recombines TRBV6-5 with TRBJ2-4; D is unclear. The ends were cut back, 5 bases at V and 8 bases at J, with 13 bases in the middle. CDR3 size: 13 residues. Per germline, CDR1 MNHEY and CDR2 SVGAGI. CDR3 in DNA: TGTGCCAGCAGTCGCGCCTTTGGGGACATTCAGTACTTC. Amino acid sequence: CASSRAFGDIQYF.

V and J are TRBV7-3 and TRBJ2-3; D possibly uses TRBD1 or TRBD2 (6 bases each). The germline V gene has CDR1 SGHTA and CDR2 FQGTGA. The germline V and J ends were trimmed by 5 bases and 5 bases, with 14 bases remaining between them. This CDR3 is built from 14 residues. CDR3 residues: CASSPGGQGDTQYF. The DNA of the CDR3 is TGTGCCAGCAGCCCTGGGGGGCAGGGAGATACGCAGTATTTT.

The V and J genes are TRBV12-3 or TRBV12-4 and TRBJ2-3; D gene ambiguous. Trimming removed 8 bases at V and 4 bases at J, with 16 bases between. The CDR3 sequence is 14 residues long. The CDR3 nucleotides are TGTGCCAGCGGCGGCCGGGTGCAGGCAGATACGCAGTATTTT. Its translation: CASGGRVQADTQYF.

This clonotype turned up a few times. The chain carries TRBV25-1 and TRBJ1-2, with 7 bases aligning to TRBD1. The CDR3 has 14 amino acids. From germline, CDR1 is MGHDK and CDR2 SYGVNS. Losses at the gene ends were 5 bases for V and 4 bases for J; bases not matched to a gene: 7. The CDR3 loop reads CASSRLTGPYGYTF. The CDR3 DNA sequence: TGTGCCAGCAGTCGCTTGACAGGGCCCTATGGCTACACCTTC.

The DNA of the CDR3 is TGTGCCAGCAGCTTAGGGGGCCACAGCGGCTACGAGCAGTACTTC. Encoded protein: CASSLGGHSGYEQYF. The chain has TRBV11-3 and TRBJ2-4; either TRBD1 or TRBD2 may supply D (5 bases each). The J call may be faulty, since TRBJ2-7 better matches the DNA end. This CDR3 is 15 amino acids long. CDR1 SGHNT and CDR2 YENEEA come from the germline V gene.

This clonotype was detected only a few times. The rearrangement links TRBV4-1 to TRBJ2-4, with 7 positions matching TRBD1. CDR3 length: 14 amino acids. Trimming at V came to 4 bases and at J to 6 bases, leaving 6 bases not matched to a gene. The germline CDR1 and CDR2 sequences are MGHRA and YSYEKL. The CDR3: CASSPGQETNIQYF. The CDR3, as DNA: TGCGCCAGCAGCCCCGGACAGGAAACAAACATTCAGTACTTC.

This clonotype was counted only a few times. This CDR3 is CASSATGGAYEQYF. CDR3 DNA sequence: TGTGCCAGCAGCGCGACAGGGGGCGCGTACGAGCAGTACTTC. The chain employs TRBV5-5 and TRBJ2-7; 10 nucleotides match TRBD1. Germline values: CDR1 SGHKS, CDR2 YYEKEE (reference sequence). The CDR3 runs 14 residues. J was trimmed by 4 bases and V by 4 bases; bases with no gene match: 5.

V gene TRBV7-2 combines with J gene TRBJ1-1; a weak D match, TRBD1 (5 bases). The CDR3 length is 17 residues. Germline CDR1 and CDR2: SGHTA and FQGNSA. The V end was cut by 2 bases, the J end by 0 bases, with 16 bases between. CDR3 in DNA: TGTGCCAGCAGCTTACAGATTGGTAGGGGCATGAACACTGAAGCTTTCTTT. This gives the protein CASSLQIGRGMNTEAFF.

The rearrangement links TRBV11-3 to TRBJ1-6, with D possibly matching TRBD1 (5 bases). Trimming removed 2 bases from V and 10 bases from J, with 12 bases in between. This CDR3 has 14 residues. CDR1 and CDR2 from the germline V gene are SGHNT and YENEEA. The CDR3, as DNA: TGTGCCAGCAGCTTAAGGGGTCACGTCTCACCCCTCCACTTT. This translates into CASSLRGHVSPLHF.

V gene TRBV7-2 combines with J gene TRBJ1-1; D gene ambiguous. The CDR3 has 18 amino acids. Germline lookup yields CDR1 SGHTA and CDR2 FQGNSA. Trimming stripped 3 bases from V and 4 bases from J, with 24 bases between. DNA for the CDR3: TGTGCCAGCAGCTTGCCATTGCATCTCCGTGTCGGTATCACTGAAGCTTTCTTT. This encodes CASSLPLHLRVGITEAFF.

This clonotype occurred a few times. CDR3 residues: CASRMGGATATYNEQFF. The CDR3 DNA is TGCGCCAGCAGGATGGGGGGGGCGACAGCGACCTACAATGAGCAGTTCTTC. The chain employs TRBV5-1 and TRBJ2-1; tentatively, D is TRBD2 (7 bases). Germline CDR1 is SGHRS and CDR2 is YFSETQ. The V end lost 5 bases, the J end lost 2 bases, and 20 bases lay between the germline ends. The CDR3 extends over 17 amino acids.

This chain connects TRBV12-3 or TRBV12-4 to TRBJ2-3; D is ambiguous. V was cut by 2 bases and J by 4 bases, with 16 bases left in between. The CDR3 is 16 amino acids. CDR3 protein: CASSLSDRYVADTQYF. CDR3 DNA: TGTGCCAGCAGTTTATCAGACCGATATGTGGCAGATACGCAGTATTTT.

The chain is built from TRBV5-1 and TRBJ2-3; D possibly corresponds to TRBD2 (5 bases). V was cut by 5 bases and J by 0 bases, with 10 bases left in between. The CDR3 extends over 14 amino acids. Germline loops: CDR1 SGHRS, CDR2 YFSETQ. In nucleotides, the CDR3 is TGCGCCAGCAGGGACTCATCTAGCACAGATACGCAGTATTTT. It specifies CASRDSSSTDTQYF.

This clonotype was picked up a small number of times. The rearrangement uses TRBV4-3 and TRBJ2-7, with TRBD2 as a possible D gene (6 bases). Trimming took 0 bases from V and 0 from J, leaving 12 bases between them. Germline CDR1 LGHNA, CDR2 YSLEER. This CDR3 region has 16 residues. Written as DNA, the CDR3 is TGCGCCAGCAGCCAAGATCCCCGGGGGAGCTCCTACGAGCAGTACTTC. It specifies CASSQDPRGSSYEQYF.

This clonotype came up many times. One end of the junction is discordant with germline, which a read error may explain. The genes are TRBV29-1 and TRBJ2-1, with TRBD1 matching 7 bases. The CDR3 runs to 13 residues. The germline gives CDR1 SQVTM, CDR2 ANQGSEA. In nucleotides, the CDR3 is TGCAGCGTGGAAGAGACAGGGTACAATGAGCAGTTCTTC. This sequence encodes CSVEETGYNEQFF.

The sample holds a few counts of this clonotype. The CDR3 region is CASSQWTGDQETQYF. Written as DNA, the CDR3 is TGCGCCAGCAGCCAGTGGACAGGGGACCAAGAGACCCAGTACTTC. This sequence joins TRBV4-3 and TRBJ2-5; 9 bases fit TRBD1. V lost 3 bases, J lost 0 bases, and 2 bases stayed unmatched. This CDR3 is 15 amino acids long. Germline V lookup: CDR1 LGHNA, CDR2 YSLEER.

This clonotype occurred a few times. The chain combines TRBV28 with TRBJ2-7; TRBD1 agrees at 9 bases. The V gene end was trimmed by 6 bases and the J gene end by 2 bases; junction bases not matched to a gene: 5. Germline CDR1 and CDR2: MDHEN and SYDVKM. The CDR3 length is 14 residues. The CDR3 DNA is TGTGCCAGCAGGAAGACAGGGGGAACCTACGAGCAGTACTTC. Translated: CASRKTGGTYEQYF. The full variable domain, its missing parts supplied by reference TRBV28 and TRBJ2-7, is DVKVTQSSRYLVKRTGEKVFLECVQDMDHENMFWYRQDPGLGLRLIYFSYDVKMKEKGDIPEGYSVSREKKERFSLILESASTNQTSMYLCASRKTGGTYEQYFGPGTRLTVT.

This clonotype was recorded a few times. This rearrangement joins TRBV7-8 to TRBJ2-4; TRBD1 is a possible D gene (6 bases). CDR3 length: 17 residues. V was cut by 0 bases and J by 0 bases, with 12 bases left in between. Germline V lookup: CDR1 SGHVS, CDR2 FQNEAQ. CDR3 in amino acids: CASSLAEGGRAKNIQYF. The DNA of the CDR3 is TGTGCCAGCAGCTTAGCGGAAGGGGGTCGAGCCAAAAACATTCAGTACTTC.